This TCR beta chain was found in a study of CD8 T cells in Susac syndrome. Study-wide points: By the study's own acknowledgment, its TCR sequencing and HLA analysis included relatively few individuals.

Healthy donors, matched for age and sex, constituted the control group. TEMRA cells were FACS-enriched, and CD8+ and CD4+ T cells were isolated negatively. Reverse transcription used roughly 0.45 to 1 ug RNA and random hexamers. Using its own MiXCR run on the immunoSEQ multiplex PCR reads, TCRdb lists one record per CDR3 protein. The table lists about 210,000 distinct CDR3 sequences, over 85% of them singletons. For this clonotype: Its antigen is unidentified.

Trimming cost V 7 bases and J 4 bases, with 8 bases left between them. The CDR3 loop spans 11 amino acids. Germline V CDR1 and CDR2: SGHNT, YYREEE (reference sequence). This clonotype was obtained from a human donor in good health. The sample consisted of CD4+ T cells from PBMCs. The rearrangement uses TRBV5-4 and TRBJ2-5; the D is unclear. CDR3 bases: TGTGCCAGCGGGCGTATAGAGACCCAGTACTTC. This gives the protein CASGRIETQYF.